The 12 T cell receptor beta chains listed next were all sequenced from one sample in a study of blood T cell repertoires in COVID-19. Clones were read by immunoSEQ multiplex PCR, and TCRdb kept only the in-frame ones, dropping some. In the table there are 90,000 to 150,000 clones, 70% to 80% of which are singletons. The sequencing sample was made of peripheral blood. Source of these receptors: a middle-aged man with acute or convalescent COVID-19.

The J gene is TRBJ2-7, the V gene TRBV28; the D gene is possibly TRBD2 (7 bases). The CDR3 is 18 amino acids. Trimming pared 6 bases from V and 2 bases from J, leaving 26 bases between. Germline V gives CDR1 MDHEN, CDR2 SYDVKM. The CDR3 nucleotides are TGTGCCAGCAGGAGCGTAAGCGGGACACGCCTTACTACCTACGAGCAGTACTTC. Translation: CASRSVSGTRLTTYEQYF.

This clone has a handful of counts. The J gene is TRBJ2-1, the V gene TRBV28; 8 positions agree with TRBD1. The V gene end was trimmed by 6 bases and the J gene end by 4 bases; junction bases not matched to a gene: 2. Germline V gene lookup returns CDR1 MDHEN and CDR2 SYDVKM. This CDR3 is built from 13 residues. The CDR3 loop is CASSRQGYNEQFF. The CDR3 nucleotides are TGTGCCAGCAGCAGACAGGGGTACAATGAGCAGTTCTTC.

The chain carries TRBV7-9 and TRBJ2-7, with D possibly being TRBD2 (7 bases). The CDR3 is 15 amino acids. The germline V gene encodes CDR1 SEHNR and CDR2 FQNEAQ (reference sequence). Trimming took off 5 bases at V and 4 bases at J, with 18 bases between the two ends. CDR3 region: CASSLGGRGPYEQYF. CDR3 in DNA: TGTGCCAGCAGCCTAGGGGGGCGGGGGCCGTACGAGCAGTACTTC.

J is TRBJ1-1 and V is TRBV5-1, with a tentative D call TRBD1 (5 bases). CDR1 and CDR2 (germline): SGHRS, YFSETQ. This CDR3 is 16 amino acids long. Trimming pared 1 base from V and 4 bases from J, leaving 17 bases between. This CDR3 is CASSLLGGIWATEAFF. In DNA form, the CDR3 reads TGCGCCAGCAGCTTGCTCGGGGGAATTTGGGCCACTGAAGCTTTCTTT.

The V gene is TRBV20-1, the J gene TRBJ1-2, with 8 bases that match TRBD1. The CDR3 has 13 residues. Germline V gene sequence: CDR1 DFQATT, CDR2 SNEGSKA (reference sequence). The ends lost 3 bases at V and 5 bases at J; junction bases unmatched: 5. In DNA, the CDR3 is TGCAGTGCTAGTAGGGGACAGGATTATGGCTACACCTTC. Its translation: CSASRGQDYGYTF.

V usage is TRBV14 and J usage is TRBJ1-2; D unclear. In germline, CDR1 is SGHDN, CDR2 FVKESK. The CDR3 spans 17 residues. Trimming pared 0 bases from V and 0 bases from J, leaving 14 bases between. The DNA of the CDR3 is TGTGCCAGCAGCCAAGATTTGAATACGGGAGCTAACTATGGCTACACCTTC. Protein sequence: CASSQDLNTGANYGYTF. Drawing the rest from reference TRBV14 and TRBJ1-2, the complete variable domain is EAGVTQFPSHSVIEKGQTVTLRCDPISGHDNLYWYRRVMGKEIKFLLHFVKESKQDESGMPNNRFLAERTGGTYSTLKVQPAELEDSGVYFCASSQDLNTGANYGYTFGSGTRLTVV.

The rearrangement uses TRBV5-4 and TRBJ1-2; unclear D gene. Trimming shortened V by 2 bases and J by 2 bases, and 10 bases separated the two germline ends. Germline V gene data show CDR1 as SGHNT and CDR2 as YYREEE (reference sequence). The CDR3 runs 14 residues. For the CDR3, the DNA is TGTGCCAGCAGCTTTGTGGGCGAGAACTATGGCTACACCTTC. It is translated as CASSFVGENYGYTF.

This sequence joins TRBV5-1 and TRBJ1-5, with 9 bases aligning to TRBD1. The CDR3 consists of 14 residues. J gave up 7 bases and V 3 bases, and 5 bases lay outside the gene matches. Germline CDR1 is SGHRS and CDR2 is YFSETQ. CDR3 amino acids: CASSSQGAGQPQHF. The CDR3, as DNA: TGCGCCAGCAGCTCACAGGGGGCAGGGCAGCCCCAGCATTTT.

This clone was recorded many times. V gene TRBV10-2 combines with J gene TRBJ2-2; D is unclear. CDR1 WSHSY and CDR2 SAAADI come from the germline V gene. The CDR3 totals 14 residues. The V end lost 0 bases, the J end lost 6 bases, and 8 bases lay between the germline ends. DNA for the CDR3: TGCGCCAGCAGTGAGTCCCTAGAGCCCGGGGAGCTGTTTTTT. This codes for CASSESLEPGELFF.

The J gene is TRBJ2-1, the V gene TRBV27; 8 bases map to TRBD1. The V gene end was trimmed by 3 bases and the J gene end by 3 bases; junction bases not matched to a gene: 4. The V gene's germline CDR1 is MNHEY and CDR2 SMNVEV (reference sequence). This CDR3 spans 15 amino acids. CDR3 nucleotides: TGTGCCAGCAGTTTTACGGACAGGGTCTACAATGAGCAGTTCTTC. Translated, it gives CASSFTDRVYNEQFF.

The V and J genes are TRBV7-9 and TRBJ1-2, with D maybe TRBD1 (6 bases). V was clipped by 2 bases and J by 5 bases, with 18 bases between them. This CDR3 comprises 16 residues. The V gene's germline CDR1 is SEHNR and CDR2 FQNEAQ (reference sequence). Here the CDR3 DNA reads TGTGCCAGCAGCTTACCCGGTGCTGCAGGGGTTTATGGCTACACCTTC. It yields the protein CASSLPGAAGVYGYTF.

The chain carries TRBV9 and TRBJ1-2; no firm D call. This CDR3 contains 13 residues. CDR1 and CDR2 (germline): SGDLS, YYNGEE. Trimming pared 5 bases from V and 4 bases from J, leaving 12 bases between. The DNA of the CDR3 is TGTGCCAGCAGGGGAGACACTATCTATGGCTACACCTTC. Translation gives CASRGDTIYGYTF.